The next 31 T cell receptor beta chains were all read from a single sample in a study of blood T cell repertoires in COVID-19. The assay was immunoSEQ multiplex PCR, and TCRdb's table has in-frame clones only and misses some. The sample has about 270,000 clones; 85% are singletons. Input material: peripheral blood. The origin of the receptors is a human donor in a cohort sampled during active COVID-19.

This chain uses TRBV6-4 with TRBJ2-1, with TRBD2 identical over 7 bases. V gave up 2 bases and J gave up 9 bases; unmatched junction bases: 4. Germline V lookup: CDR1 MRHNA, CDR2 SNTAGT. The CDR3 is made up of 13 amino acids. The CDR3: CASSDAGVGEQFF. The DNA for the CDR3 is TGTGCCAGCAGTGACGCGGGAGTGGGTGAGCAGTTCTTC.

The chain combines TRBV28 with TRBJ2-7; possible D gene TRBD1, 5 bases. The V gene lost 7 bases and the J gene lost 3 bases, with 19 bases spanning the gap. Germline V lookup: CDR1 MDHEN, CDR2 SYDVKM. CDR3 length: 15 residues. CDR3 protein: CASTSPRGKGYEQYF. In DNA form, the CDR3 reads TGTGCCAGCACCTCTCCAAGGGGCAAGGGCTACGAGCAGTACTTC.

A few counts support this clone. The chain couples TRBV7-9 to TRBJ1-1, with a weak D call TRBD1 (5 bases). This CDR3 has 13 residues. V lost 5 bases to trimming and J lost 6 bases, with 13 bases between them. From germline, CDR1 is SEHNR and CDR2 FQNEAQ (reference sequence). In nucleotides, the CDR3 is TGTGCCAGCAGCAAAGACAGATTTTCTGAAGCTTTCTTT. It codes for CASSKDRFSEAFF.

The J gene is TRBJ2-5, the V gene TRBV2; TRBD1 aligns across 8 bases. There are 13 residues in the CDR3. CDR1 and CDR2 (germline): SNHLY, FYNNEI. The V and J ends lost 5 bases and 5 bases, in that order; junction bases with no gene match: 4. The CDR3 reads CASSRQGRETQYF. CDR3 sequence (DNA): TGTGCCAGCAGTCGACAGGGGCGGGAGACCCAGTACTTC.

This clone was counted a single time. This chain joins TRBV30 and TRBJ1-3; D not resolved. Trimming took off 1 base at V and 2 bases at J, with 9 bases between the two ends. The germline V gene has CDR1 GTSNPN and CDR2 SVGIG (reference sequence). The CDR3 consists of 14 residues. The DNA of the CDR3 is TGTGCCTGGAGTGCGGGGTTAACTGGAAACACCATATATTTT. This gives the protein CAWSAGLTGNTIYF.

The chain couples TRBV5-4 to TRBJ2-2; TRBD2 is a possible D gene (5 bases). Germline V gene lookup returns CDR1 SGHNT and CDR2 YYREEE (reference sequence). The CDR3 runs 15 residues. The germline V and J ends were trimmed by 0 bases and 1 base, with 7 bases remaining between them. CDR3 sequence reads: CASSLDGMNTGELFF. Written as DNA, the CDR3 is TGTGCCAGCAGCTTGGACGGGATGAACACCGGGGAGCTGTTTTTT.

The rearrangement joins TRBV13 to TRBJ1-1; TRBD1 matches at 7 bases. Germline V gene lookup returns CDR1 PRHDT and CDR2 FYEKMQ (reference sequence). CDR3 length equals 15 residues. V lost 5 bases and J lost 1; bases outside the gene matches: 7. The CDR3 loop reads CASSPTRTGNTEAFF. The CDR3 DNA follows: TGTGCCAGCAGCCCAACCCGGACAGGGAACACTGAAGCTTTCTTT. Together with reference TRBV13 and TRBJ1-1, the CDR3 gives the full variable domain: AAGVIQSPRHLIKEKRETATLKCYPIPRHDTVYWYQQGPGQDPQFLISFYEKMQSDKGSIPDRFSAQQFSDYHSELNMSSLELGDSALYFCASSPTRTGNTEAFFGQGTRLTVV.

The sample holds one count of this clone. The chain couples TRBV13 to TRBJ2-3, with a weak D call TRBD2 (5 bases). V lost 5 bases, J lost 7 bases, and 16 bases lay in between. The CDR3 sequence is 14 residues long. Per germline, CDR1 PRHDT and CDR2 FYEKMQ (reference sequence). The CDR3 DNA follows: TGTGCCAGCAGCGACCGAACGAGGGCAAATACGCAGTATTTT. Translated: CASSDRTRANTQYF.

The chain employs TRBV28 and TRBJ2-7, with 11 bases matching TRBD1. Germline V gives CDR1 MDHEN, CDR2 SYDVKM. The CDR3 is 15 residues long. With 5 bases clipped from V and 4 bases from J, the junction kept 7 bases outside the gene matches. As DNA, the CDR3 is TGTGCCAGCAGTGAACCCGGGACAGGGGGGTACGAGCAGTACTTC. Translation gives CASSEPGTGGYEQYF.

The chain recombines TRBV2 with TRBJ2-5, with 9 bases lining up with TRBD2. Germline CDR1 is SNHLY and CDR2 is FYNNEI. V shed 4 bases, J shed 10 bases, and the junction held 10 bases outside the gene matches. This CDR3 is 14 amino acids long. The CDR3 loop reads CASSVISGSLGQYF. CDR3 DNA sequence: TGTGCCAGCAGTGTTATTAGCGGGAGTTTGGGCCAGTACTTC. Full variable domain (rest looked up from reference TRBV2 and TRBJ2-5): EPEVTQTPSHQVTQMGQEVILRCVPISNHLYFYWYRQILGQKVEFLVSFYNNEISEKSEIFDDQFSVERPDGSNFTLKIRSTKLEDSAMYFCASSVISGSLGQYFGPGTRLLVL.

The rearrangement uses TRBV19 and TRBJ2-1; TRBD2 is a possible D gene (7 bases). The V end was cut by 9 bases, the J end by 6 bases, with 18 bases between. CDR3 size: 14 residues. Germline CDR1 and CDR2: LNHDA and SQIVND (reference sequence). CDR3 nucleotide sequence: TGTGCCAGCCGAGGGGGGGAGGTGGGCAATGAGCAGTTCTTC. The encoded protein is CASRGGEVGNEQFF.

The chain uses TRBV6-4 and TRBJ2-1; 7 positions match TRBD1. The CDR3 covers 15 residues. The V gene's germline CDR1 is MRHNA and CDR2 SNTAGT. The V and J ends lost 4 bases and 1 base, in that order; junction bases with no gene match: 4. Here the CDR3 DNA reads TGTGCCAGCAGTGTTGGACAGGCATCCTACAATGAGCAGTTCTTC. As protein: CASSVGQASYNEQFF.

This clone is a singleton in its sample. The chain's CDR3 is CASSLVAGAVNTEAFF. Here the CDR3 DNA reads TGTGCCAGCAGCTTAGTGGCAGGGGCGGTGAACACTGAAGCTTTCTTT. The genes are TRBV11-2 and TRBJ1-1; D possibly corresponds to TRBD1 (6 bases). Germline CDR1 reads SGHAT; CDR2 reads FQNNGV. V was shortened by 1 base and J by 0 bases, with 12 bases between the two germline ends. The CDR3 extends over 16 amino acids. Drawing the rest from reference TRBV11-2 and TRBJ1-1, the complete variable domain is EAGVAQSPRYKIIEKRQSVAFWCNPISGHATLYWYQQILGQGPKLLIQFQNNGVVDDSQLPKDRFSAERLKGVDSTLKIQPAKLEDSAVYLCASSLVAGAVNTEAFFGQGTRLTVV.

This clone was recorded a few times. This rearrangement joins TRBV5-5 to TRBJ2-7, with D hard to call. The CDR3 has 11 residues. Trimming took off 5 bases at V and 3 bases at J, with 6 bases between the two ends. Germline lookup yields CDR1 SGHKS and CDR2 YYEKEE (reference sequence). CDR3 nucleotide sequence: TGTGCCAGCAGTTCGAGCTACGAGCAGTACTTC. Translation gives CASSSSYEQYF.

This chain joins TRBV18 and TRBJ1-2; D may be TRBD1 (5 bases). The germline CDR1 and CDR2 sequences are KGHSH and LQKENI. The CDR3 consists of 13 residues. V was clipped by 3 bases and J by 1 base, with 6 bases between them. The CDR3 region is CASSPTVNYGYTF. The CDR3 DNA is TGTGCCAGCTCACCGACAGTTAACTATGGCTACACCTTC.

V gene TRBV5-4 combines with J gene TRBJ2-3; 9 nucleotides match TRBD2. The germline CDR1 and CDR2 sequences are SGHNT and YYREEE (reference sequence). CDR3 length: 16 residues. The junction had 5 bases not matched to a gene; V was cut back by 1 base and J by 2 bases. CDR3 amino acids: CASSLRLAVSTDTQYF. Written as DNA, the CDR3 is TGTGCCAGCAGCTTGCGACTAGCGGTCTCCACAGATACGCAGTATTTT.

The rearrangement uses TRBV29-1 and TRBJ2-5; D possibly corresponds to TRBD1 (6 bases). This CDR3 has 19 amino acids. Trimming pared 3 bases from V and 2 bases from J, leaving 28 bases between. The germline gives CDR1 SQVTM, CDR2 ANQGSEA. CDR3 amino acids: CSVEAKISTRGHQQETQYF. CDR3 bases: TGCAGCGTTGAGGCTAAAATCTCTACCCGGGGACACCAGCAAGAGACCCAGTACTTC.

The chain is built from TRBV5-1 and TRBJ1-2; D might be TRBD1 (5 bases). In germline, CDR1 is SGHRS, CDR2 YFSETQ. This CDR3 is built from 14 residues. Trimming took 0 bases from V and 5 from J, leaving 11 bases between them. The CDR3 DNA is TGCGCCAGCAGCTTGGAAGGACACCTTTATGGCTACACCTTC. It specifies CASSLEGHLYGYTF.

The gene calls are TRBV19 and TRBJ2-7; 9 bases fit TRBD1. CDR3 length equals 14 residues. Germline V lookup: CDR1 LNHDA, CDR2 SQIVND (reference sequence). V was clipped by 5 bases and J by 7 bases; unmatched bases: 9. CDR3 nucleotides: TGTGCCAGTAGTCCAAGGACAGGGGCTGGGGAGCAGTACTTC. Protein: CASSPRTGAGEQYF.

The rearrangement links TRBV6-6 to TRBJ1-3, with a tentative D call TRBD1 (6 bases). The ends were cut back, 11 bases at V and 8 bases at J, with 19 bases in the middle. The CDR3 spans 13 residues. The germline V gene encodes CDR1 MNHNY and CDR2 SVGAGI (reference sequence). As DNA, the CDR3 is TGTGCCGTGATCAGGGGAACCGGGGACACCATATATTTT. Its protein is CAVIRGTGDTIYF.

This rearrangement joins TRBV7-2 to TRBJ1-1; D unresolved. Per germline, CDR1 SGHTA and CDR2 FQGNSA. The CDR3 spans 12 residues. The V and J ends lost 10 bases and 5 bases respectively, with 14 bases between them. DNA for the CDR3: TGTGCCACATCTCGCTGGGAGACTGAAGCTTTCTTT. Residues: CATSRWETEAFF. The whole variable domain, remainder taken from reference TRBV7-2 and TRBJ1-1, is GAGVSQSPSNKVTEKGKDVELRCDPISGHTALYWYRQSLGQGLEFLIYFQGNSAPDKSGLPSDRFSAERTGGSVSTLTIQRTQQEDSAVYLCATSRWETEAFFGQGTRLTVV.

This clone was recorded once. The J gene is TRBJ1-5, the V gene TRBV28; no clear D gene. Germline V gives CDR1 MDHEN, CDR2 SYDVKM. This CDR3 region has 13 residues. Trimming shortened V by 8 bases and J by 0 bases, and 8 bases separated the two germline ends. The CDR3 loop reads CASRRDSNQPQHF. CDR3 DNA: TGTGCCAGCCGAAGAGATAGCAATCAGCCCCAGCATTTT. Using reference TRBV28 and TRBJ1-5 for the parts outside the CDR3, the full variable domain is DVKVTQSSRYLVKRTGEKVFLECVQDMDHENMFWYRQDPGLGLRLIYFSYDVKMKEKGDIPEGYSVSREKKERFSLILESASTNQTSMYLCASRRDSNQPQHFGDGTRLSIL.

The chain recombines TRBV4-2 with TRBJ1-1; D uncertain. Per germline, CDR1 LGHNA and CDR2 YNFKEQ. V was cut by 1 base and J by 6 bases, with 9 bases left in between. The CDR3 extends over 13 amino acids. The chain's CDR3 is CASSQAPIPEAFF. CDR3 DNA sequence: TGTGCCAGCAGCCAAGCCCCTATCCCTGAAGCTTTCTTT.

The chain combines TRBV7-6 with TRBJ2-3, with no clear D. CDR3 length: 17 residues. The ends were cut back, 0 bases at V and 0 bases at J, with 13 bases in the middle. CDR1 SGHVS and CDR2 FNYEAQ come from the germline V gene. CDR3 region: CASSLALQAKSTDTQYF. The CDR3 DNA sequence: TGTGCCAGCAGCTTAGCGCTTCAGGCCAAAAGCACAGATACGCAGTATTTT.

V is TRBV7-9 and J is TRBJ2-5; TRBD2 matches 9 bases. The V gene's germline CDR1 is SEHNR and CDR2 FQNEAQ (reference sequence). J was trimmed by 5 bases and V by 1 base; bases with no gene match: 5. This CDR3 spans 15 amino acids. CDR3 coding DNA: TGTGCCAGCAGCTTAGTAGCGGGAGTGGGGGAGACCCAGTACTTC. Encoded protein: CASSLVAGVGETQYF.

CDR3 sequence: CASSVAGIAASGNEQFF. CDR3 nucleotide sequence: TGTGCCAGCAGCGTAGCGGGGATAGCGGCCTCTGGGAATGAGCAGTTCTTC. This sequence joins TRBV9 and TRBJ2-1, with D perhaps TRBD2 (6 bases). Germline CDR1 is SGDLS and CDR2 is YYNGEE. CDR3 size: 17 residues. Trimming took off 0 bases at V and 7 bases at J, with 20 bases between the two ends. Together with reference TRBV9 and TRBJ2-1, the CDR3 gives the full variable domain: DSGVTQTPKHLITATGQRVTLRCSPRSGDLSVYWYQQSLDQGLQFLIQYYNGEERAKGNILERFSAQQFPDLHSELNLSSLELGDSALYFCASSVAGIAASGNEQFFGPGTRLTVL.

The J gene is TRBJ2-5, the V gene TRBV4-1, with 14 bases matching TRBD2. Germline loops: CDR1 MGHRA, CDR2 YSYEKL. The trim removed 4 bases at V and 2 bases at J, leaving 9 bases unmatched. This CDR3 spans 18 amino acids. CDR3: CASSLRLAGGPGQETQYF. The CDR3 DNA follows: TGCGCCAGCAGCCTTAGACTAGCGGGAGGGCCGGGTCAAGAGACCCAGTACTTC.

This clone is a singleton in its sample. V and J are TRBV7-2 and TRBJ2-7; 9 bases align to TRBD2. The V gene end was trimmed by 3 bases and the J gene end by 5 bases; junction bases not matched to a gene: 5. Germline CDR1 is SGHTA and CDR2 is FQGNSA. The length of the CDR3 is 14 residues. Written as DNA, the CDR3 is TGTGCCAGCAGCTTGAGTAGCGGGAGAAACGAGCAGTACTTC. Protein product: CASSLSSGRNEQYF.

The rearrangement links TRBV5-1 to TRBJ1-1; D is unclear. Germline V lookup: CDR1 SGHRS, CDR2 YFSETQ. The CDR3 is 13 residues long. The germline V and J ends were trimmed by 4 bases and 4 bases, with 11 bases remaining between them. The CDR3 DNA follows: TGCGCCAGCAGCCGAGAGGTGATCACTGAAGCTTTCTTT. Translating it yields CASSREVITEAFF.

The chain employs TRBV20-1 and TRBJ2-3; 10 nucleotides agree with TRBD2. After removal of 3 bases from V and 6 bases from J, the junction contained 9 bases not matched to a gene. This CDR3 contains 15 residues. CDR1 DFQATT and CDR2 SNEGSKA come from the germline V gene (reference sequence). The CDR3 region has the DNA TGCAGTGCTAGTCGGCCTAGCGGGAGTTCCGATACGCAGTATTTT. Amino acid sequence: CSASRPSGSSDTQYF.

The genes are TRBV10-3 and TRBJ1-1, with D possibly matching TRBD1 (5 bases). V dropped 2 bases and J dropped 1 base, with 8 bases sitting between them. The CDR3 runs to 14 residues. From germline, CDR1 is ENHRY and CDR2 SYGVKD. This CDR3 is CAISERGGNTEAFF. CDR3 nucleotides: TGTGCCATCAGTGAGAGGGGCGGGAACACTGAAGCTTTCTTT.